This record looks at one T cell receptor beta chain sequence and its context. Produced via immunoSEQ multiplex PCR; TCRdb's table is partial and in-frame only. The sample yields about 350,000 clones, 88% seen once. This sample stems from a study of Ad26.COV2.S vaccination and SARS-CoV-2 variants. The CDR3 contains 11 residues. The germline V gene encodes CDR1 LGHDT and CDR2 YNNKEL (reference sequence). V lost 6 bases to trimming and J lost 4 bases, with 6 bases between them. Sample treatment: around 19 received Ad26.COV2.S at low or high dose, single or two shots; about five received placebo; per-sample allocation not given. Collection of the samples took place on day 63 after the first injection of vaccine or placebo. Its platform was an Ad26 vector, and its expressed antigen was Wuhan-strain SARS-CoV-2 spike.

The receptor was isolated from a person between 18 and 65 years old who received the Ad26.COV2.S COVID-19 vaccine or a placebo. This specimen consisted of peripheral blood, obtained in a trial of Ad26.COV2.S vaccine versus placebo. The chain joins TRBV3-1 (or the pseudogene TRBV3-2) to TRBJ1-2; no clear D. The CDR3 region has the DNA TGTGCCAGCAGTTTCGCCTATGGCTACACCTTC. Its protein product is CASSFAYGYTF.